What follows is one T cell receptor (beta chain) and its context. Its target is not known. This entry is derived from a study of cytomegalovirus exposure and HLA in healthy donors. Study-wide findings and caveats: The listing of 150 to 200 TCR beta chains classed them as cytomegalovirus-associated. A later analysis by the authors found several of the most significant clusters apparently linked to common viral pathogens.

The PCR employed 60 Vbeta primers together with 13 Jbeta primers. Profiling relied on immunoSEQ multiplex PCR, and the TCRdb table lists in-frame clones only, not all of them. Of 100,000 to 120,000 clones in the sample, over 80% were seen once. The sample taken for sequencing was PBMCs. The source is a man aged 30-40 years in good health and CMV-seropositive.

This chain's CDR3 is CASSLVGGGTEAFF. Here the CDR3 DNA reads TGTGCCAGCAGCTTAGTCGGGGGAGGAACTGAAGCTTTCTTT. The V and J genes are TRBV7-9 and TRBJ1-1, with D possibly matching TRBD1 (5 bases). CDR3 length: 14 residues. Germline V gives CDR1 SEHNR, CDR2 FQNEAQ (reference sequence). V was cut by 1 base and J by 5 bases, with 11 bases left in between.